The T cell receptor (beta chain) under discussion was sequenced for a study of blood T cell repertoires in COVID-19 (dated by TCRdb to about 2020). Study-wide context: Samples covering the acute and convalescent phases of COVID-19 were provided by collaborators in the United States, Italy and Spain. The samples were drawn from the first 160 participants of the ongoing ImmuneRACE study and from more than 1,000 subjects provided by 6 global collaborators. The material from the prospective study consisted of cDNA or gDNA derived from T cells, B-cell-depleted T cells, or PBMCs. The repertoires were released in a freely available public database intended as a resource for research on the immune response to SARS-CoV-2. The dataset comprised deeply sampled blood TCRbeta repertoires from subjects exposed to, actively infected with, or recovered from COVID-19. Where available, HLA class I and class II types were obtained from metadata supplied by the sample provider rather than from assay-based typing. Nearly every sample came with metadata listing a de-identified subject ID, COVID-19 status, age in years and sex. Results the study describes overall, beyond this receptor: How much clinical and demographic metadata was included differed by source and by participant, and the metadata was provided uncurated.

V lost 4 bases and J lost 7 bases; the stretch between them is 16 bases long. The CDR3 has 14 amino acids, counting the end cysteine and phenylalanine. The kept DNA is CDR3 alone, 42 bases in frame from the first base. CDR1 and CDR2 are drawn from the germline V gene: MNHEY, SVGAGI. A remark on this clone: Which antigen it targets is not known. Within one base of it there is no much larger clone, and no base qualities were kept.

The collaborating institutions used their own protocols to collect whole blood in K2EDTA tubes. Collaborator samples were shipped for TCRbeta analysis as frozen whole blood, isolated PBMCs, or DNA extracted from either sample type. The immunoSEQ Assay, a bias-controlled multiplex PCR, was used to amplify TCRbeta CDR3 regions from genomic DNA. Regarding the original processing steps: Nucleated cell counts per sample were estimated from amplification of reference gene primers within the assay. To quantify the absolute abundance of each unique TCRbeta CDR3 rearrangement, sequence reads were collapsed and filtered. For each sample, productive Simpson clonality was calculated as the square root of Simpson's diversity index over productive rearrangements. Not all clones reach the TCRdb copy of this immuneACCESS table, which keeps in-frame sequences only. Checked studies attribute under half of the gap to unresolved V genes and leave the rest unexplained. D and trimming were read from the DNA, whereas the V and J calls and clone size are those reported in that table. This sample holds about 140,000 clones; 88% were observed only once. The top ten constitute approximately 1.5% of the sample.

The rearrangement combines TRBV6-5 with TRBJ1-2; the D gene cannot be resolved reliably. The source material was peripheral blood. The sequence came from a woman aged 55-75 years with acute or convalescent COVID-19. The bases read TGTGCCAGCAGTTTAAGGATAACTAATATTGGCTACACCTTC. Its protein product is CASSLRITNIGYTF.